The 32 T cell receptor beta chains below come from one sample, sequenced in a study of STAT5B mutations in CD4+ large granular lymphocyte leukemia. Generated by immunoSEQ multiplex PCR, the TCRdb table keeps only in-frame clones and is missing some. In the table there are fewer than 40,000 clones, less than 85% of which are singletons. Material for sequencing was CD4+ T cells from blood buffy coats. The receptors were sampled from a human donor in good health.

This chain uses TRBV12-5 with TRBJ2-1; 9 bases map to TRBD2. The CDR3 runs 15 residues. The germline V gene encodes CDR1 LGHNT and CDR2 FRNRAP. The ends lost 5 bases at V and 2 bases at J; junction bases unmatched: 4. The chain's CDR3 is CASGQTSGPYNEQFF. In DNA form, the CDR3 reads TGTGCTAGTGGTCAGACTAGCGGTCCCTACAATGAGCAGTTCTTC.

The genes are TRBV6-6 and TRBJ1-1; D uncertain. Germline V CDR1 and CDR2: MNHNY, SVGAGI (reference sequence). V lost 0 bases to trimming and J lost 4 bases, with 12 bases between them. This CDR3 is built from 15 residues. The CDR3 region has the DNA TGTGCCAGCAGTTACTCTCCCCCTGGTGGCACTGAAGCTTTCTTT. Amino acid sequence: CASSYSPPGGTEAFF.

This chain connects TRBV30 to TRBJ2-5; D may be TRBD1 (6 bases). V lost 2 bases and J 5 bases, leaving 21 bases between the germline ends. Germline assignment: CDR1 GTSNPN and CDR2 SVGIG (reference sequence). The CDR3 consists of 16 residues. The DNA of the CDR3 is TGTGCCTGGAGTCGAAGGAAGGGGGACGTCGGTGAGACCCAGTACTTC. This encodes CAWSRRKGDVGETQYF.

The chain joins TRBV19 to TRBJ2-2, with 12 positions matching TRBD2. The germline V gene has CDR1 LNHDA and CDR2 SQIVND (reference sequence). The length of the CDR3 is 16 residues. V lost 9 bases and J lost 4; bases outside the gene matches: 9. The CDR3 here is CASKLLAGGGTGELFF. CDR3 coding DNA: TGTGCCAGCAAACTTCTAGCGGGAGGGGGCACCGGGGAGCTGTTTTTT. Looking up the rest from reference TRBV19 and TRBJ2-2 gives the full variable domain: DGGITQSPKYLFRKEGQNVTLSCEQNLNHDAMYWYRQDPGQGLRLIYYSQIVNDFQKGDIAEGYSVSREKKESFPLTVTSAQKNPTAFYLCASKLLAGGGTGELFFGEGSRLTVL.

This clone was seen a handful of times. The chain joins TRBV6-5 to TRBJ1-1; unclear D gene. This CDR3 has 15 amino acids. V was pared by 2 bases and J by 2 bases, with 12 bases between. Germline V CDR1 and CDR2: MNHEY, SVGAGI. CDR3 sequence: CASSYQDGRNTEAFF. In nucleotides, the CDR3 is TGTGCCAGCAGTTACCAGGACGGCCGAAACACTGAAGCTTTCTTT.

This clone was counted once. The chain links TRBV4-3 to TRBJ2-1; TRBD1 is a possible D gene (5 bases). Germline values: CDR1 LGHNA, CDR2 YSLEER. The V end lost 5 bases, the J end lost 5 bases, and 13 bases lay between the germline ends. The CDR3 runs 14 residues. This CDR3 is CASSMSGKNNEQFF. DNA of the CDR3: TGCGCCAGCAGCATGTCAGGGAAGAACAATGAGCAGTTCTTC.

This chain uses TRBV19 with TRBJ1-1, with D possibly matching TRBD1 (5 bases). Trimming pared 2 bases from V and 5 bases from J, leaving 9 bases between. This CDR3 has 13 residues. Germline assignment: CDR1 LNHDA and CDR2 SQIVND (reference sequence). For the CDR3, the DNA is TGTGCCAGTAGTATAAACAGGCTTACTGAAGCTTTCTTT. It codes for CASSINRLTEAFF.

The CDR3 region is CASSQEGGGYGSPLHF. For the CDR3, the DNA is TGCGCCAGCAGCCAAGAAGGAGGGGGCTACGGTTCACCCCTCCACTTT. The J gene is TRBJ1-6, the V gene TRBV4-3, with TRBD1 matching 7 bases. Germline V gene sequence: CDR1 LGHNA, CDR2 YSLEER. V lost 0 bases, J lost 9 bases, and 8 bases stayed unmatched. CDR3 length: 16 amino acids.

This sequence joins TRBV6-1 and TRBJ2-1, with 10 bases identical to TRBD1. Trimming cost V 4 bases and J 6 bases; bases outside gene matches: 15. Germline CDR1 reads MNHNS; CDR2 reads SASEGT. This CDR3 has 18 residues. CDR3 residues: CASSVASRSRDRGNEQFF. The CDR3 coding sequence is TGTGCCAGCAGTGTAGCATCAAGGTCCCGGGACAGGGGCAATGAGCAGTTCTTC.

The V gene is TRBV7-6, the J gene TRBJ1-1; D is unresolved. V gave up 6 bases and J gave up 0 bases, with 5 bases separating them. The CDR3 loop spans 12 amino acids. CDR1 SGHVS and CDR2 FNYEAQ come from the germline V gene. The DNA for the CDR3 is TGTGCCAGCAGTTTTATGAACACTGAAGCTTTCTTT. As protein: CASSFMNTEAFF.

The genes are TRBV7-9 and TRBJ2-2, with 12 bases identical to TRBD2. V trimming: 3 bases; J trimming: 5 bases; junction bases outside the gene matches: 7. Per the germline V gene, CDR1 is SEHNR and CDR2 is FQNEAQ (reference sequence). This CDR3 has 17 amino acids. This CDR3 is CASSFASGRAGTGELFF. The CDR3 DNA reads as TGTGCCAGCAGCTTCGCTAGCGGGAGGGCCGGGACCGGGGAGCTGTTTTTT.

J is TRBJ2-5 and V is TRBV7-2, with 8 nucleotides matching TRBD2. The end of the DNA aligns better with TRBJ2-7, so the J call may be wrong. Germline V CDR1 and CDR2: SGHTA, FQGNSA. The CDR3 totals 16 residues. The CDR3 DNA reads TGTGCCAGCAGCTCGTCCGCTCTAGCGGGCTTAGACGAGCAGTACTTC. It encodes CASSSSALAGLDEQYF.

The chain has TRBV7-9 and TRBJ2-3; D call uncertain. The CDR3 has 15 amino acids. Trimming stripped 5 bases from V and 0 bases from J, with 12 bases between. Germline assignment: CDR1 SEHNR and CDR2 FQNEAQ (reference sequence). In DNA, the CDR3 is TGTGCCAGCAGCCGAACGACAACTAGCACAGATACGCAGTATTTT. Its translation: CASSRTTTSTDTQYF.

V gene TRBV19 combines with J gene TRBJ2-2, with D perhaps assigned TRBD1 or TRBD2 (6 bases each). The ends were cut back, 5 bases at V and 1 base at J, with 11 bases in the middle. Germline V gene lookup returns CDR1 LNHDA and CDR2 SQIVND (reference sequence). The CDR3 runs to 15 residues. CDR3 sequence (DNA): TGTGCCAGTAGTCCCAGGGGAGGGAACACCGGGGAGCTGTTTTTT. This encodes CASSPRGGNTGELFF.

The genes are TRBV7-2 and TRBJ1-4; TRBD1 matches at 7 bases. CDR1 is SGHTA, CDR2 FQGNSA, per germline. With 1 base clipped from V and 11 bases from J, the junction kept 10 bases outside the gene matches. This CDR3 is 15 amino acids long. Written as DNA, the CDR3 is TGTGCCAGCAGCTTAGTTTGGGGCCAGGGGGGGAAACTGTTTTTT. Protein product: CASSLVWGQGGKLFF.

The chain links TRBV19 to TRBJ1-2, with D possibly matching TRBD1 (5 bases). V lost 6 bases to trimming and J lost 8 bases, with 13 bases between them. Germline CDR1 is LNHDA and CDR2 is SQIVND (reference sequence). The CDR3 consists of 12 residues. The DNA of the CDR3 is TGTGCCAGTAGCGGGGCGGGAGGAGGCTACACCTTC. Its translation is CASSGAGGGYTF.

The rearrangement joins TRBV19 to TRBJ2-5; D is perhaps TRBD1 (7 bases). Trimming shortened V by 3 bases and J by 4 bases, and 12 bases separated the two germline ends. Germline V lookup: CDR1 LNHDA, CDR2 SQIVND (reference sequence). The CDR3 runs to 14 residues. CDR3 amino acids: CASSIRGVGETQYF. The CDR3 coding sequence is TGTGCCAGTAGTATCAGGGGGGTTGGAGAGACCCAGTACTTC.

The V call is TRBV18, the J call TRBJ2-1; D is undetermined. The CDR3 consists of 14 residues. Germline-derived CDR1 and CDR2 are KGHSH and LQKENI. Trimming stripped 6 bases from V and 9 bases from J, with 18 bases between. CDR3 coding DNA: TGTGCCAGCTCCCTAATACACGAGCTAGGTGAGCAGTTCTTC. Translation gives CASSLIHELGEQFF.

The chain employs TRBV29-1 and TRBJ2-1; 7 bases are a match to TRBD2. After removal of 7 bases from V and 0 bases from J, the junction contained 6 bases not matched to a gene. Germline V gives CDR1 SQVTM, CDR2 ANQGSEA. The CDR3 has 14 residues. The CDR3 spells CSAGRGGSYNEQFF. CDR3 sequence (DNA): TGCAGCGCCGGTCGCGGGGGCTCCTACAATGAGCAGTTCTTC.

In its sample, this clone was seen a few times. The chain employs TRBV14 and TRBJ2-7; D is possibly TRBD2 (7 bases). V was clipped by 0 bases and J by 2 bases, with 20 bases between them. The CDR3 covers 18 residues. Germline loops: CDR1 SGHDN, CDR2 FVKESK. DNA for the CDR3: TGTGCCAGCAGCCAAGAGGCACCGGCCGGGGGGCTCCCCTACGAGCAGTACTTC. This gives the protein CASSQEAPAGGLPYEQYF.

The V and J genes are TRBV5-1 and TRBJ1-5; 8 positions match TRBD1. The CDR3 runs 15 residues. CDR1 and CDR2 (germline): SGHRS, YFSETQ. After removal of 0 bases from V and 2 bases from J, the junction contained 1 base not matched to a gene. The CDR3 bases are TGCGCCAGCAGCTTGGGGGGACAGGGCAATCAGCCCCAGCATTTT. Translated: CASSLGGQGNQPQHF. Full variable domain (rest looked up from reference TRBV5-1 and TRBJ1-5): KAGVTQTPRYLIKTRGQQVTLSCSPISGHRSVSWYQQTPGQGLQFLFEYFSETQRNKGNFPGRFSGRQFSNSRSEMNVSTLELGDSALYLCASSLGGQGNQPQHFGDGTRLSIL.

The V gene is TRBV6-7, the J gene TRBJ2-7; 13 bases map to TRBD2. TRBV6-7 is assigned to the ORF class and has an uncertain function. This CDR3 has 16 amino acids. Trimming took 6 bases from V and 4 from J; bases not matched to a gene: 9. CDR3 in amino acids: CASSGTSGARRYEQYF. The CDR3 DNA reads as TGTGCCAGCAGCGGGACTAGCGGGGCCCGCAGGTACGAGCAGTACTTC.

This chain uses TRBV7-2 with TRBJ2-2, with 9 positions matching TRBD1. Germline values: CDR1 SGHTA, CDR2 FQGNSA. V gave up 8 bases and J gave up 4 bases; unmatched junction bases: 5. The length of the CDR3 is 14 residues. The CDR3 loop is CASRGTGSTGELFF. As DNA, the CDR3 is TGTGCCAGCCGGGGGACAGGGAGCACCGGGGAGCTGTTTTTT.

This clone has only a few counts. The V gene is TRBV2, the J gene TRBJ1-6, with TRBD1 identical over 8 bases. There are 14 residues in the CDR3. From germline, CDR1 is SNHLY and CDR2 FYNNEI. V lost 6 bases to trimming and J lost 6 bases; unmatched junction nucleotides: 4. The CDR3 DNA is TGTGCCAGCAGGAATGACAGGGGTAATTCACCCCTCCACTTT. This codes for CASRNDRGNSPLHF.

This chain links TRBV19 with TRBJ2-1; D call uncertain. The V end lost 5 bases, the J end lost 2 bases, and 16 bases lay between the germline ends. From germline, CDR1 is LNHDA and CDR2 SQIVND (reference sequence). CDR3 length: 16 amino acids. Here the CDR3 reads CASSSGAGPPYNEQFF. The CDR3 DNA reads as TGTGCCAGTAGTTCCGGTGCAGGACCGCCCTACAATGAGCAGTTCTTC.

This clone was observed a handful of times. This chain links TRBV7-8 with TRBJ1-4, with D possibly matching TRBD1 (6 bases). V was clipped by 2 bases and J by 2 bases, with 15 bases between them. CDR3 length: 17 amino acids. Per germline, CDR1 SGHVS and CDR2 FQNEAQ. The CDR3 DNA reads TGTGCCAGCAGCTTAAGGCCGCTGGGGGCCACTAATGAAAAACTGTTTTTT. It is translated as CASSLRPLGATNEKLFF.

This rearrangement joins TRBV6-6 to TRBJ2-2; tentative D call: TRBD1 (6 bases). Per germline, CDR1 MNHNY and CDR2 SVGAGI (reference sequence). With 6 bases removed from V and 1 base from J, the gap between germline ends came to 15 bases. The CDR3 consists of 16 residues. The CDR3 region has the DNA TGTGCCAGCAGGCGAACAGGGTCGTTGAACACCGGGGAGCTGTTTTTT. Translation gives CASRRTGSLNTGELFF.

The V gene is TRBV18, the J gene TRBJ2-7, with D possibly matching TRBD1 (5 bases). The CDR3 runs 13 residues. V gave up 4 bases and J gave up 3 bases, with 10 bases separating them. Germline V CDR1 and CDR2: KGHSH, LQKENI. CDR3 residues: CASSRDRDYEQYF. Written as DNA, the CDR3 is TGTGCCAGCTCACGAGACAGAGACTACGAGCAGTACTTC.

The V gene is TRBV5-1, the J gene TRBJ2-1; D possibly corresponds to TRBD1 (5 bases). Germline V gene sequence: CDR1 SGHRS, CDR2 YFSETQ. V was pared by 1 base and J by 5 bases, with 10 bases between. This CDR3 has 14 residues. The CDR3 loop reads CASSLTPGNNEQFF. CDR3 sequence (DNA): TGCGCCAGCAGCTTGACGCCAGGGAACAATGAGCAGTTCTTC. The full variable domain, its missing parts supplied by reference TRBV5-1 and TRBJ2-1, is KAGVTQTPRYLIKTRGQQVTLSCSPISGHRSVSWYQQTPGQGLQFLFEYFSETQRNKGNFPGRFSGRQFSNSRSEMNVSTLELGDSALYLCASSLTPGNNEQFFGPGTRLTVL.

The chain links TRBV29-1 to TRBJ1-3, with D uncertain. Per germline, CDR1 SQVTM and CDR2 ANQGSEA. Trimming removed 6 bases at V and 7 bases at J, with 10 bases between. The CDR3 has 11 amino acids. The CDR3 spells CSVHGTNTIYF. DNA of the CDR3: TGCAGCGTACACGGTACGAACACCATATATTTT. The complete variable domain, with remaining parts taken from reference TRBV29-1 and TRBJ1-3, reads SAVISQKPSRDICQRGTSLTIQCQVDSQVTMMFWYRQQPGQSLTLIATANQGSEATYESGFVIDKFPISRPNLTFSTLTVSNMSPEDSSIYLCSVHGTNTIYFGEGSWLTVV.

The CDR3 sequence: CASSQELGGDTQYF. Written as DNA, the CDR3 is TGTGCCAGCAGCCAAGAACTAGGTGGCGATACGCAGTATTTT. The chain links TRBV4-2 to TRBJ2-3; the D gene is possibly TRBD2 (5 bases). V lost 0 bases to trimming and J lost 6 bases, with 10 bases between them. This CDR3 has 14 residues. Germline V gene lookup returns CDR1 LGHNA and CDR2 YNFKEQ.

The CDR3 DNA reads TGCGCCAGCAGCTTGACGCCCCGGGGAGGGAGGGACTTGGTGTTCTTC. Translating gives CASSLTPRGGRDLVFF. The chain couples TRBV5-1 to TRBJ2-1, with 7 bases that match TRBD2. CDR1 is SGHRS and CDR2 is YFSETQ in the germline V gene. This CDR3 has 16 amino acids. V shed 1 base, J shed 15 bases, and the junction held 19 bases outside the gene matches. Using reference TRBV5-1 and TRBJ2-1 for the parts outside the CDR3, the full variable domain is KAGVTQTPRYLIKTRGQQVTLSCSPISGHRSVSWYQQTPGQGLQFLFEYFSETQRNKGNFPGRFSGRQFSNSRSEMNVSTLELGDSALYLCASSLTPRGGRDLVFFGPGTRLTVL.